The 20 T cell receptor beta chains below were found in one sample sequenced in a study of T cells in Graves' hyperthyroidism and ophthalmopathy. RNA transcripts yielded amplified TCR beta CDR3 regions. First-round RT-PCR with HTBI primers amplified the TCR CDR3 region. Via MiXCR, TCRdb re-called the multiplex PCR reads, giving one row per CDR3 protein. Among a few hundred thousand distinct CDR3 sequences listed, approximately 44% were seen once. The sample comprised peripheral blood or thyroid tissue (not recorded which). These receptors were taken from a woman under 30 with Graves' hyperthyroidism.

This clonotype was observed at least ten times. This sequence joins TRBV7-9 and TRBJ1-1; 8 positions agree with TRBD1. The CDR3 is 14 residues long. The V gene end was trimmed by 4 bases and the J gene end by 4 bases; junction bases not matched to a gene: 5. CDR1 is SEHNR, CDR2 FQNEAQ, per germline (reference sequence). The CDR3: CASSWTGSPTEAFF. The CDR3 nucleotides are TGTGCCAGCAGCTGGACAGGGAGTCCCACTGAAGCTTTCTTT.

This clonotype showed up many times. This CDR3 reads CATSQTGEQYF. In DNA form, the CDR3 reads TGTGCCACCTCACAGACGGGAGAGCAGTACTTC. The chain uses TRBV24-1 and TRBJ2-7; a weak D match, TRBD2 (5 bases). Trimming left V 9 bases short and J 7 bases short, with 12 bases between. Germline CDR1 and CDR2: KGHDR and SFDVKD. The CDR3 is 11 residues long.

The rearrangement uses TRBV14 and TRBJ1-1; maybe TRBD1 (5 bases). This CDR3 comprises 15 residues. The ends were cut back, 3 bases at V and 1 base at J, with 12 bases in the middle. Looked up from germline, CDR1 is SGHDN and CDR2 is FVKESK. Written as DNA, the CDR3 is TGTGCCAGCAGCCATCTACAGAGGGGGAACACTGAAGCTTTCTTT. Its translation: CASSHLQRGNTEAFF.

A note on this clonotype: A read error is possible here, since a much larger clone lies one base away. The J gene is TRBJ2-7, the V gene TRBV25-1; D is possibly TRBD2 (6 bases). V shed 2 bases and J shed 3 bases, with 11 bases lying between them. The CDR3 covers 14 residues. Germline V gene lookup returns CDR1 MGHDK and CDR2 SYGVNS. CDR3 in DNA: TGTGCCAGCAGTGAAGGGGTTAGCGGCTACGAGCAGTACTTC. Protein product: CASSEGVSGYEQYF.

The chain employs TRBV25-1 and TRBJ1-1; the D is unclear. Looked up from germline, CDR1 is MGHDK and CDR2 is SYGVNS. The CDR3 extends over 11 amino acids. Trimming stripped 9 bases from V and 7 bases from J, with 12 bases between. The DNA of the CDR3 is TGTGCCAGTGGTGGACTGAGTGAAGCTTTCTTT. This encodes CASGGLSEAFF.

A word on this clonotype: This could be a read error, since a much larger clone is one nucleotide away. The chain combines TRBV29-1 with TRBJ2-5; maybe TRBD1 (5 bases). The CDR3 covers 13 residues. V lost 3 bases and J 3 bases, leaving 11 bases between the germline ends. Germline V gives CDR1 SQVTM, CDR2 ANQGSEA. In nucleotides, the CDR3 is TGCAGCGTTGACCAGGGTTTTGAAGAGACCCAGTACTTC. It codes for CSVDQGFEETQYF. Based on the CDR3 plus reference TRBV29-1 and TRBJ2-5, the full variable domain is SAVISQKPSRDICQRGTSLTIQCQVDSQVTMMFWYRQQPGQSLTLIATANQGSEATYESGFVIDKFPISRPNLTFSTLTVSNMSPEDSSIYLCSVDQGFEETQYFGPGTRLLVL.

At least ten counts were recorded for this clonotype. For the CDR3, the DNA is TGTGCCAGCAGCGTCGAGCGGGGAAACGTTGGCCCCCAGCATTTT. Translation: CASSVERGNVGPQHF. The rearrangement links TRBV2 to TRBJ1-5; D is unclear. Germline lookup yields CDR1 SNHLY and CDR2 FYNNEI. CDR3 length equals 15 residues. The germline V and J ends were trimmed by 6 bases and 10 bases, with 22 bases remaining between them.

This clonotype came up many times. J is TRBJ1-2 and V is TRBV7-9, with D perhaps TRBD1 (5 bases). The V gene's germline CDR1 is SEHNR and CDR2 FQNEAQ (reference sequence). Between the trimmed V and J ends, which lost 5 bases and 6 bases, there was a span of 13 bases. The CDR3 has 13 residues. The CDR3 is CASSGQGGDGYTF. CDR3 sequence (DNA): TGTGCCAGCAGCGGGCAGGGAGGCGATGGCTACACCTTC.

This clonotype was recorded at least ten times. The chain joins TRBV2 to TRBJ1-2, with D uncertain. The germline V gene has CDR1 SNHLY and CDR2 FYNNEI. CDR3 size: 13 residues. The germline V and J ends were trimmed by 1 base and 6 bases, with 9 bases remaining between them. This CDR3 reads CASSEEGLDGYTF. In DNA, the CDR3 is TGTGCCAGCAGTGAAGAAGGCTTGGATGGCTACACCTTC.

This clonotype occurred many times. The chain has TRBV24-1 and TRBJ1-1; D is unclear. With 3 bases removed from V and 1 base from J, the gap between germline ends came to 5 bases. CDR1 is KGHDR, CDR2 SFDVKD, per germline. This CDR3 has 13 residues. This chain's CDR3 is CATSDPQNTEAFF. The CDR3 nucleotides are TGTGCCACCAGTGATCCACAGAACACTGAAGCTTTCTTT.

This clonotype appeared a single time. This chain links TRBV7-9 with TRBJ1-1; a possible D gene is TRBD1 (5 bases). Trimming took 1 base from V and 8 from J, leaving 14 bases between them. From germline, CDR1 is SEHNR and CDR2 FQNEAQ (reference sequence). This CDR3 has 14 residues. The CDR3 DNA follows: TGTGCCAGCAGCTTAGAAGGGCAGGGAAAGGAAGCTTTCTTT. Protein sequence: CASSLEGQGKEAFF.

This clonotype was found a few times. The chain employs TRBV7-9 and TRBJ2-2, with unresolved D. CDR3 length equals 15 residues. V was trimmed by 5 bases and J by 2 bases, leaving 12 bases between them. Germline CDR1 SEHNR, CDR2 FQNEAQ (reference sequence). The CDR3 DNA is TGTGCCAGCAGCGAGACCGGCGTTAACACCGGGGAGCTGTTTTTT. Amino acid sequence: CASSETGVNTGELFF.

This clonotype was seen only a few times. The chain carries TRBV10-3 and TRBJ1-4; weak D call: TRBD1 (6 bases). The CDR3 extends over 15 amino acids. Trimming left V 5 bases short and J 9 bases short, with 19 bases between. Germline CDR1 reads ENHRY; CDR2 reads SYGVKD. For the CDR3, the DNA is TGTGCCATCAGTTACGAGGCAGGGGAAATGAAAAAACTGTTTTTT. Its protein product is CAISYEAGEMKKLFF.

This chain joins TRBV25-1 and TRBJ2-7, with unresolved D. V lost 8 bases and J 3 bases, leaving 17 bases between the germline ends. CDR3 length: 14 residues. Germline CDR1 is MGHDK and CDR2 is SYGVNS. Here the CDR3 reads CASLDQNRGYEQYF. The CDR3 region has the DNA TGTGCCAGCTTAGATCAGAACAGAGGCTACGAGCAGTACTTC.

This clonotype came up a few times. The chain couples TRBV7-2 to TRBJ1-2; TRBD1 might be the D (6 bases). The CDR3 runs 16 residues. With 5 bases removed from V and 7 bases from J, the gap between germline ends came to 23 bases. Looked up from germline, CDR1 is SGHTA and CDR2 is FQGNSA. CDR3 sequence (DNA): TGTGCCAGCAGCAGGAGGGGGGGGGAGGTCTCTGGTGGCTACACCTTC. Its protein is CASSRRGGEVSGGYTF.

This clonotype was detected a few times. This chain uses TRBV10-2 with TRBJ2-7; 13 positions agree with TRBD2. Trimming at V came to 1 base and at J to 2 bases, leaving 5 bases not matched to a gene. CDR1 WSHSY and CDR2 SAAADI come from the germline V gene. The CDR3 sequence is 17 residues long. CDR3 DNA sequence: TGCGCCAGCAGTGAGTGGACTAGCGGGGGAGGCCCCTACGAGCAGTACTTC. Translating gives CASSEWTSGGGPYEQYF.

The rearrangement links TRBV7-6 to TRBJ2-5, with D possibly matching TRBD1 (8 bases). Trimming took off 2 bases at V and 5 bases at J, with 12 bases between the two ends. CDR3 length: 14 amino acids. Germline CDR1 SGHVS, CDR2 FNYEAQ. CDR3 sequence: CASSLKRDRETQYF. The DNA for the CDR3 is TGTGCCAGCAGCTTAAAGCGGGACAGGGAGACCCAGTACTTC.

The table lists this clonotype with a few counts. V usage is TRBV20-1 and J usage is TRBJ2-7; a weak D match, TRBD2 (6 bases). The CDR3 covers 15 residues. The germline V gene encodes CDR1 DFQATT and CDR2 SNEGSKA (reference sequence). V lost 0 bases and J 3 bases, leaving 15 bases between the germline ends. The CDR3 DNA reads TGCAGTGCTAGAGATACGGGGGTACGGGGCTACGAGCAGTACTTC. The encoded protein is CSARDTGVRGYEQYF.

CDR3 in amino acids: CASSALVGRGTEAFF. CDR3 in DNA: TGTGCCAGCAGTGCCCTGGTAGGGAGAGGCACTGAAGCTTTCTTT. The rearrangement joins TRBV2 to TRBJ1-1; D not certain. Germline V gives CDR1 SNHLY, CDR2 FYNNEI. V was cut by 4 bases and J by 4 bases, with 16 bases left in between. The CDR3 covers 15 residues.

Concerning this clonotype: At one end, the junction sequence differs from germline, possibly due to a read error. J is TRBJ1-1 and V is TRBV7-8, with TRBD1 as a possible D gene (5 bases). Germline lookup yields CDR1 SGHVS and CDR2 FQNEAQ. This CDR3 has 16 amino acids. For the CDR3, the DNA is TGCGCCAGCAGCCAAGACCCGGGACGCTTGAACACTGAAGCTTTCTTT. Translating gives CASSQDPGRLNTEAFF.